This TCR beta chain was captured in a study of CD8+ T cells in alopecia areata. Study overall: Treatment comprised oral tofacitinib, 5 to 10 mg twice daily, in treated patients.

This CDR3 is built from 15 residues. V lost 1 base and J lost 5, with 14 bases in between. Germline loops: CDR1 SEHNR, CDR2 FQNEAQ (reference sequence). Lesional scalp tissue (obtained by punch biopsy) and peripheral blood were collected from alopecia areata patients. cDNA prepared by RNA extraction and subsequent reverse transcription served as the template for sequencing. Using immunoSEQ multiplex PCR, the repertoire was profiled, and TCRdb retains in-frame clones only, with some absent. This table has about 120,000 clones, around 49% appearing once. Regarding this clone: What it binds is unknown.

Study-level findings and limits: In scalp samples, resident alphabeta T cells of normal skin are also sequenced. Normal scalp showed lower clonality than lesional scalp, especially alopecia totalis/universalis.

Sequenced here: CD8+ T cells sorted from blood, sampled at week 0. This sequence joins TRBV7-9 and TRBJ2-5, with D possibly TRBD1 on 5 matching bases. The TCR comes from a human donor with alopecia areata. CDR3 in amino acids: CASSLVRTPLETQYF. In nucleotides, the CDR3 is TGTGCCAGCAGCTTAGTGCGGACACCGTTGGAGACCCAGTACTTC.